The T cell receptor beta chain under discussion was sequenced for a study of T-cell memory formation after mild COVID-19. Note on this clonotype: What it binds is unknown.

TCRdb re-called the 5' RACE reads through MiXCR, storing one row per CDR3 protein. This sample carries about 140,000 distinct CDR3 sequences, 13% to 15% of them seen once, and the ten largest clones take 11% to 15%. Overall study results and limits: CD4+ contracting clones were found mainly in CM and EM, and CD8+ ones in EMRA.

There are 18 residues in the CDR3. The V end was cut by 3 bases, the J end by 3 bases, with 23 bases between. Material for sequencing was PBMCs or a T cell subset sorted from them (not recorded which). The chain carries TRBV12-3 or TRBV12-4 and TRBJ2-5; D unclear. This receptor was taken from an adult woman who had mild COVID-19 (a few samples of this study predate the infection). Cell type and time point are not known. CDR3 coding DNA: TGTGCCAGCAGTTTTTCCCATAGTGGCGAAGTGCTAGAAGAGACCCAGTACTTC. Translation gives CASSFSHSGEVLEETQYF.